This TCR beta chain was captured in a study of shared clonotypes between healthy human individuals (dated by TCRdb to the early 2020s). Notes on the research overall: The cohort included three men and a couple of women between 18 and 49 years of age. Libraries were prepared and TCR repertoires were sequenced by different laboratories using diverse techniques, in order to increase sequencing depth and limit assay-specific biases. Per donor, leukapheresis produced somewhere between about 0.9 and 10 billion PBMCs. The study deeply sequenced blood TCR repertoires of about 5 healthy adults to estimate repertoire size and the extent of clonotype sharing between individuals. For each donor, CD4 naive and CD4 memory were each run on three plates, CD8 naive on two plates, and CD8 memory on one plate.

TCR CDR3 regions were amplified from genomic DNA by multiplex PCR using the deep immunoSEQ assay. Extracted genomic DNA from each cell subset was distributed evenly across all wells of several immunoSEQ 96-well plates, and each plate was treated as a replicate. Each replicate PCR for sorted subsets received roughly 0.2 ug genomic DNA, equal to about 30,000 T cell genomes. The purified libraries were quantified using a Qubit 3.0 fluorometer, sized with a Bioanalyzer 2100, and then quantified again using the KAPA Library Quantification kit. Each immunoSEQ 96-well plate was sequenced on its own single-read 150-cycle Illumina NextSeq 550 flow cell. The paper's processing steps were these. Because the immunoSEQ output held only junctional sequences and lacked quality scores, the filtering could not match the filtering applied to full-length reads. Sequences were annotated with PyIR, a Python wrapper for IgBLAST v1.9, and V/J genes and CDR3 were assigned using IMGT germline references. Reads were filtered out if the reads had weak V/J assignments (E-value above 1e-6), no CDR3, stop codons, out-of-frame junctions, or ambiguous translated residues. A V3J clonotype was defined by an identical inferred V gene, J gene, and CDR3 amino acid sequence. To compute the percentage overlap between repertoires, the number of shared unique clonotypes was divided by the size of the smaller repertoire. Three approaches were used to assess repertoire richness: RTK rarefaction, the Chao1 estimator, and Recon v2.1 estimates of unobserved clonotypes. Generation probabilities were computed with OLGA for all TCRbeta clonotypes obtained by the gDNA method from several donors. TCRdb's version of the immuneACCESS table is confined to in-frame rearrangements and falls short of the full clone set. An unresolved V gene accounts for under half of the shortfall where checked; the remainder is of unknown origin. V and J calls and clone size are those listed in that table; D and trimming were worked out from the DNA. The sample table lists just over 2,000,000 clones, about 95% of them with a count of one. The ten most abundant clones make up roughly 0.13% of the sample.

CDR3 length: 15 amino acids, cysteine to phenylalanine. Solely the CDR3 DNA is kept, with 45 bases framed from the first base. Taken from the germline V gene, the CDR1 and CDR2 loops are SGHRS and YFSETQ. Deletion took 2 bases off V and 6 bases off J, with a span of 14 bases between the germline ends. As concerns this clone: The clone's antigen remains unknown. Base qualities are missing; no much larger clone stands one base away.

The paper as a whole reports these results and caveats: Higher generation probabilities were observed for clonotypes shared by all four sorted-subset donors than for non-shared clonotypes. Incomplete sequencing was indicated by rarefaction of sorted-subset datasets, despite the large sequencing depth. Because the study included only a small number of donors, the genetic and exposure-history diversity represented was limited. Across four donors, about 5.2% of naive CD4, approximately 3.5% of naive CD8, 2.3% of memory CD4, and around 0.4% of memory CD8 clonotypes were shared. Based on pairwise subsampling, the degree of clonotype sharing among donors was expected to be affected by sequencing depth. Sampling was restricted to blood, and TCR repertoires in tissue are likely to differ from TCR repertoires in blood. Larger estimated clonotype richness was generally found for naive subsets than for memory subsets.

Healthy HIV-negative adults with no recently reported acute infections or vaccinations were included as donors. Every donor was a Caucasian adult residing in Nashville, Tennessee, USA. CD4+ T cells were enriched by magnetic negative selection, after which naive cells were positively selected on CD45RA and the negative fraction was taken as the memory subset. Blood was collected by leukapheresis, and PBMCs were isolated by Ficoll-Histopaque density gradient centrifugation and then cryopreserved in liquid nitrogen vapor phase. Analytical flow cytometry was used to check the purity and quantity of each magnetically sorted T cell population. Genomic DNA was isolated from each sorted fraction and quantified by UV absorbance on a Nanodrop 2000c.

This chain is built from TRBV5-1 and TRBJ2-2, with the D gene too uncertain to name. The origin of this receptor is a young man in good health. The sample was naive CD4+ T cells sorted from blood. The cell subset or site label here, explained by the study, means: CD45RA+ positively selected. The DNA sequence is TGCGCCAGCAGCTTAGAACACGCGGCAGCCGGGGAGCTGTTTTTT. Its product reads: CASSLEHAAAGELFF.